The 28 T cell receptor beta chains reported below all come from one sample, sequenced in a study of response to subunit inactivated influenza vaccine. TCRdb recomputed calls from the RT-PCR reads with MiXCR, one row per CDR3 protein. The table includes 400,000 to 650,000 distinct CDR3 sequences, more than 7% detected once. Specimen: PBMCs from blood, collected roughly 24 months after vaccination. The receptors come from a man between 50 and 69 years old who received an inactivated influenza vaccine.

In this sample, this clonotype turned up a few times. This rearrangement joins TRBV30 to TRBJ2-1, with 7 bases identical to TRBD2. The length of the CDR3 is 14 residues. J lost 4 bases, V lost 3 bases, and 6 bases had no gene match. Germline assignment: CDR1 GTSNPN and CDR2 SVGIG (reference sequence). The CDR3 region is CAWSGLAVYNEQFF. CDR3 sequence (DNA): TGTGCCTGGAGCGGGCTAGCGGTTTACAATGAGCAGTTCTTC.

The chain recombines TRBV10-2 with TRBJ2-1; D is unresolved. Germline V gene data show CDR1 as WSHSY and CDR2 as SAAADI. Between the trimmed V and J ends, which lost 4 bases and 5 bases, there was a span of 9 bases. This CDR3 has 13 residues. In DNA, the CDR3 is TGCGCCAGCAGTGGGACGCCGAACAATGAGCAGTTCTTC. It codes for CASSGTPNNEQFF.

This clonotype was counted a few times. The chain joins TRBV7-9 to TRBJ2-1, with 8 bases identical to TRBD1. The length of the CDR3 is 16 residues. The junction had 9 bases not matched to a gene; V was cut back by 5 bases and J by 3 bases. The germline gives CDR1 SEHNR, CDR2 FQNEAQ (reference sequence). CDR3 coding DNA: TGTGCCAGCAGCCAACACAGGGGGACGTACTACAATGAGCAGTTCTTC. This translates into CASSQHRGTYYNEQFF. Filled out from reference TRBV7-9 and TRBJ2-1, the complete variable domain reads DTGVSQNPRHKITKRGQNVTFRCDPISEHNRLYWYRQTLGQGPEFLTYFQNEAQLEKSRLLSDRFSAERPKGSFSTLEIQRTEQGDSAMYLCASSQHRGTYYNEQFFGPGTRLTVL.

The V gene is TRBV4-3, the J gene TRBJ2-3; TRBD1 agrees at 9 bases. The length of the CDR3 is 15 residues. Germline V gene lookup returns CDR1 LGHNA and CDR2 YSLEER. V was clipped by 1 base and J by 4 bases; unmatched bases: 3. DNA for the CDR3: TGCGCCAGCAGCCAAGGGACAGGGGTCGCAGATACGCAGTATTTT. It yields the protein CASSQGTGVADTQYF.

The chain is built from TRBV7-2 and TRBJ2-3; 13 nucleotides align to TRBD2. Germline V gives CDR1 SGHTA, CDR2 FQGNSA. V lost 5 bases, J lost 4 bases, and 9 bases stayed unmatched. The CDR3 is 17 amino acids. The CDR3 DNA sequence: TGTGCCAGCAGCCTCCGGACTAGCGGGAGAGCGGCAGATACGCAGTATTTT. This gives the protein CASSLRTSGRAADTQYF. Supplemented by reference TRBV7-2 and TRBJ2-3, the full variable domain reads GAGVSQSPSNKVTEKGKDVELRCDPISGHTALYWYRQSLGQGLEFLIYFQGNSAPDKSGLPSDRFSAERTGGSVSTLTIQRTQQEDSAVYLCASSLRTSGRAADTQYFGPGTRLTVL.

This clonotype was seen repeatedly, ten times or more. This CDR3 reads CASSQDSLAGVHEQYF. The CDR3 region has the DNA TGCGCCAGCAGCCAAGACTCACTAGCGGGAGTGCACGAGCAGTACTTC. The rearrangement uses TRBV4-3 and TRBJ2-7, with 11 bases lining up with TRBD2. This CDR3 comprises 16 residues. CDR1 LGHNA and CDR2 YSLEER come from the germline V gene. V trimming: 0 bases; J trimming: 5 bases; junction bases outside the gene matches: 6.

This chain connects TRBV24-1 to TRBJ2-5, with D maybe TRBD2 (6 bases). There are 14 residues in the CDR3. Between the trimmed V and J ends, which lost 4 bases and 4 bases, there was a span of 12 bases. CDR1 and CDR2 (germline): KGHDR, SFDVKD. CDR3 in amino acids: CATSEFRGTETQYF. The CDR3 bases are TGTGCCACCAGTGAATTTCGGGGGACAGAGACCCAGTACTTC.

This clonotype came up a few times. The chain is built from TRBV5-1 and TRBJ2-3; tentatively, D is TRBD1 or TRBD2 (5 bases each). The CDR3 spans 13 residues. The germline V gene has CDR1 SGHRS and CDR2 YFSETQ. Trimming stripped 9 bases from V and 2 bases from J, with 13 bases between. Here the CDR3 reads CATRDPVTDTQYF. CDR3 bases: TGCGCCACCAGGGACCCCGTCACAGATACGCAGTATTTT.

This clonotype has ten or more counts. V is TRBV7-2 and J is TRBJ1-6; D gene ambiguous. This CDR3 contains 13 residues. Germline V lookup: CDR1 SGHTA, CDR2 FQGNSA. With 3 bases removed from V and 7 bases from J, the gap between germline ends came to 7 bases. Written as DNA, the CDR3 is TGTGCCAGCAGCTTTACACAGAATTCACCCCTCCACTTT. This encodes CASSFTQNSPLHF.

The genes are TRBV7-2 and TRBJ2-7, with 8 bases aligning to TRBD2. Germline V gene lookup returns CDR1 SGHTA and CDR2 FQGNSA. V was clipped by 1 base and J by 5 bases; unmatched bases: 10. The length of the CDR3 is 16 residues. CDR3 amino acids: CASSLGSAGVFDEQYF. The CDR3 DNA reads as TGTGCCAGCAGCTTAGGGTCAGCGGGAGTCTTCGACGAGCAGTACTTC.

This clonotype turned up a few times. The gene calls are TRBV5-1 and TRBJ2-3; either TRBD1 or TRBD2 may supply D (6 bases each). Per the germline V gene, CDR1 is SGHRS and CDR2 is YFSETQ. This CDR3 has 18 residues. Trimming left V 0 bases short and J 9 bases short, with 26 bases between. CDR3 loop: CASSLAGKGQGTDGTQYF. CDR3 nucleotides: TGCGCCAGCAGCTTGGCCGGAAAGGGGCAGGGGACTGACGGAACGCAGTATTTT.

The rearrangement joins TRBV2 to TRBJ1-5, with a tentative D call TRBD1 (5 bases). Germline V gene data show CDR1 as SNHLY and CDR2 as FYNNEI. V lost 7 bases to trimming and J lost 0 bases, with 10 bases between them. The CDR3 totals 14 residues. The CDR3, as DNA: TGTGCCAGCATGGAGGGGCTTAGCAATCAGCCCCAGCATTTT. This gives the protein CASMEGLSNQPQHF. Full variable domain (outside the CDR3, taken from reference TRBV2 and TRBJ1-5): EPEVTQTPSHQVTQMGQEVILRCVPISNHLYFYWYRQILGQKVEFLVSFYNNEISEKSEIFDDQFSVERPDGSNFTLKIRSTKLEDSAMYFCASMEGLSNQPQHFGDGTRLSIL.

This clonotype came up many times. The chain employs TRBV20-1 and TRBJ2-7; TRBD1 might be the D (5 bases). V was shortened by 3 bases and J by 6 bases, with 18 bases between the two germline ends. The CDR3 is 14 residues long. Germline loops: CDR1 DFQATT, CDR2 SNEGSKA (reference sequence). Here the CDR3 reads CSASATGATGEQYF. CDR3 coding DNA: TGCAGTGCTAGTGCCACAGGAGCCACGGGCGAGCAGTACTTC.

This clonotype was counted only a few times. The gene calls are TRBV10-3 and TRBJ1-1; TRBD1 matches 7 bases. Germline V gives CDR1 ENHRY, CDR2 SYGVKD. CDR3 length equals 13 residues. V was clipped by 10 bases and J by 1 base; unmatched bases: 6. CDR3 sequence: CASKQGQNTEAFF. The CDR3 region has the DNA TGTGCCAGCAAACAGGGGCAGAACACTGAAGCTTTCTTT.

This chain connects TRBV9 to TRBJ2-7; 9 positions match TRBD1. J gave up 1 base and V 4 bases, and 6 bases lay outside the gene matches. The germline V gene has CDR1 SGDLS and CDR2 YYNGEE. CDR3 length equals 15 residues. The CDR3 reads CASSPGTGFSYEQYF. In nucleotides, the CDR3 is TGTGCCAGCAGCCCCGGGACAGGGTTTTCCTACGAGCAGTACTTC.

This clonotype was detected a few times. V gene TRBV24-1 combines with J gene TRBJ1-2; weak D call: TRBD1 (6 bases). Germline-derived CDR1 and CDR2 are KGHDR and SFDVKD. The CDR3 contains 13 residues. Trimming left V 7 bases short and J 1 base short, with 9 bases between. As DNA, the CDR3 is TGTGCCACCAGCGGGGGACATAACTATGGCTACACCTTC. Amino acid sequence: CATSGGHNYGYTF.

The CDR3 protein is CASDRENGGELFF. The CDR3 DNA reads as TGTGCCAGCGACCGGGAGAATGGAGGGGAGCTGTTTTTT. The chain employs TRBV7-9 and TRBJ2-2, with D possibly TRBD2 on 6 matching bases. CDR1 SEHNR and CDR2 FQNEAQ come from the germline V gene (reference sequence). CDR3 length equals 13 residues. V lost 8 bases and J lost 8, with 15 bases in between.

The table lists this clonotype with a few counts. The V gene is TRBV28, the J gene TRBJ2-7, with D maybe TRBD2 (6 bases). CDR3 length: 13 amino acids. V was shortened by 6 bases and J by 1 base, with 10 bases between the two germline ends. Germline V gives CDR1 MDHEN, CDR2 SYDVKM. The CDR3 sequence: CASRGLLSYEQYF. CDR3 DNA sequence: TGTGCCAGCAGGGGACTGCTGTCCTACGAGCAGTACTTC.

This clonotype was picked up a small number of times. This chain links TRBV28 with TRBJ2-4, with D possibly matching TRBD1 (6 bases). CDR3 length equals 14 residues. V was shortened by 6 bases and J by 1 base, with 10 bases between the two germline ends. Germline V lookup: CDR1 MDHEN, CDR2 SYDVKM. CDR3 in amino acids: CASRKQGAKNIQYF. CDR3 DNA: TGTGCCAGCAGAAAGCAGGGGGCCAAAAACATTCAGTACTTC.

The rearrangement joins TRBV5-1 to TRBJ1-2; weak D call: TRBD1 (5 bases). There are 13 residues in the CDR3. Trimming stripped 0 bases from V and 6 bases from J, with 9 bases between. Per the germline V gene, CDR1 is SGHRS and CDR2 is YFSETQ. The CDR3 DNA reads as TGCGCCAGCAGCTTGGTGGGGGATGATGGCTACACCTTC. Amino acids: CASSLVGDDGYTF.

CDR3 coding DNA: TGCAGCGTTCTGGGACAGCCTAGCACAGATACGCAGTATTTT. Translated, it gives CSVLGQPSTDTQYF. The gene calls are TRBV29-1 and TRBJ2-3, with TRBD1 matching 7 bases. Per the germline V gene, CDR1 is SQVTM and CDR2 is ANQGSEA. J lost 0 bases, V lost 5 bases, and 5 bases had no gene match. The CDR3 sequence is 14 residues long.

V usage is TRBV28 and J usage is TRBJ2-1; 7 bases fit TRBD1. CDR1 and CDR2 (germline): MDHEN, SYDVKM. Trimming cost V 5 bases and J 7 bases; bases outside gene matches: 5. The CDR3 spans 13 residues. The DNA for the CDR3 is TGTGCCAGCAGTCCACACAGGGGAAATGAGCAGTTCTTC. Protein product: CASSPHRGNEQFF.

The sample holds a few counts of this clonotype. This chain links TRBV11-2 with TRBJ2-1; 14 nucleotides match TRBD2. CDR1 and CDR2 (germline): SGHAT, FQNNGV. V lost 5 bases and J lost 8; bases outside the gene matches: 5. The CDR3 runs to 15 residues. In DNA, the CDR3 is TGTGCCAGCAGCCCGGGACTAGCGGGAGTTTATGAGCAGTTCTTC. Translation gives CASSPGLAGVYEQFF. The full variable domain, rest sourced from reference TRBV11-2 and TRBJ2-1, is EAGVAQSPRYKIIEKRQSVAFWCNPISGHATLYWYQQILGQGPKLLIQFQNNGVVDDSQLPKDRFSAERLKGVDSTLKIQPAKLEDSAVYLCASSPGLAGVYEQFFGPGTRLTVL.

The chain joins TRBV24-1 to TRBJ2-1; TRBD2 aligns across 15 bases. The CDR3 contains 16 residues. The J segment lost 8 bases and the V segment lost 4 bases, leaving 5 bases of the junction unmatched. Germline V gives CDR1 KGHDR, CDR2 SFDVKD. The CDR3 loop reads CATSDPGLAGGDEQFF. The CDR3 nucleotides are TGTGCCACCAGTGACCCGGGACTAGCGGGAGGCGATGAGCAGTTCTTC.

This clonotype was seen ten or more times. This chain connects TRBV20-1 to TRBJ1-6; possible D gene TRBD1, 6 bases. The CDR3 length is 15 residues. The germline V and J ends were trimmed by 6 bases and 3 bases, with 15 bases remaining between them. From germline, CDR1 is DFQATT and CDR2 SNEGSKA (reference sequence). The CDR3 DNA sequence: TGCAGTGCCCCAGACAGGCATATCTATAATTCACCCCTCCACTTT. This gives the protein CSAPDRHIYNSPLHF.

This clonotype was counted between two and nine times. The V and J genes are TRBV4-2 and TRBJ1-5; maybe TRBD1 (5 bases). V lost 0 bases, J lost 6 bases, and 18 bases lay in between. The CDR3 spans 17 residues. Germline assignment: CDR1 LGHNA and CDR2 YNFKEQ. The CDR3 nucleotides are TGTGCCAGCAGCCAAGATGCTGGGGGGAGGCCAGCTCAGCCCCAGCATTTT. It is translated as CASSQDAGGRPAQPQHF.

The rearrangement links TRBV20-1 to TRBJ2-1; 11 bases are shared with TRBD1. Trimming took 6 bases from V and 9 from J; bases not matched to a gene: 13. The CDR3 runs 15 residues. In germline, CDR1 is DFQATT, CDR2 SNEGSKA (reference sequence). The CDR3 nucleotides read TGCAGTGCGCAGGCTGTGGACAGGGGGCTCTCTGAGCAGTTCTTC. It encodes CSAQAVDRGLSEQFF.

This clonotype has just a few counts. This chain joins TRBV7-8 and TRBJ2-3, with D perhaps TRBD1 or TRBD2 (5 bases each). Germline V lookup: CDR1 SGHVS, CDR2 FQNEAQ. V was pared by 2 bases and J by 0 bases, with 12 bases between. The CDR3 runs 16 residues. The CDR3: CASSLRGGSSTDTQYF. The CDR3 DNA follows: TGTGCCAGCAGCTTAAGGGGCGGGTCTAGCACAGATACGCAGTATTTT. Filled out from reference TRBV7-8 and TRBJ2-3, the complete variable domain reads GAGVSQSPRYKVAKRGQDVALRCDPISGHVSLFWYQQALGQGPEFLTYFQNEAQLDKSGLPSDRFFAERPEGSVSTLKIQRTQQEDSAVYLCASSLRGGSSTDTQYFGPGTRLTVL.